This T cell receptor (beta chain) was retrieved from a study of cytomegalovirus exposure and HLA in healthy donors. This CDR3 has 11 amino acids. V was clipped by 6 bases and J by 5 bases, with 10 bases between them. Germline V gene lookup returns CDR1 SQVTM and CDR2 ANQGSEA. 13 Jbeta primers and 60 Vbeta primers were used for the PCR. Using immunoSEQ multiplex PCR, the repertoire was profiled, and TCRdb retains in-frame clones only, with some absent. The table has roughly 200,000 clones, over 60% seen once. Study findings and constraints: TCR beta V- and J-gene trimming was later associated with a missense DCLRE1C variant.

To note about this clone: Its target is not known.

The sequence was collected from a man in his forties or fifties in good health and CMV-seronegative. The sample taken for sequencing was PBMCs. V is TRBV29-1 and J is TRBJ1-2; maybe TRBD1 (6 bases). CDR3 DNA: TGCAGCGTGAGGACAGTGTATGGCTACACCTTC. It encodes CSVRTVYGYTF.